These 22 T cell receptor beta chains originate from one sample sequenced in a study of regulatory T cells in long-lasting Graves disease. Investigators prepared the TCR beta libraries by applying iRepertoire HTBI primers and Arm-PCR of CDR3 regions. One entry per CDR3 protein, called by TCRdb with MiXCR from the multiplex PCR reads. The sample holds approximately 400,000 distinct CDR3 sequences, 20% to 25% seen once. The time point was: persistent/refractory GD, antithyroid drugs over 5 years with positive TRAb. There was RNA extracted from PBMCs, and the TCR library was made from it. Specimen: peripheral blood mononuclear cells (PBMCs), collected when the disease was refractory, from a patient treated with antithyroid drugs. Receptors were obtained from a woman aged 35 to 49 with Graves disease.

This clonotype turned up a few times. The chain has TRBV4-1 and TRBJ1-2; a weak D match, TRBD1 (5 bases). CDR1 and CDR2 (germline): MGHRA, YSYEKL. The germline V and J ends were trimmed by 4 bases and 2 bases, with 11 bases remaining between them. The CDR3 length is 14 residues. The CDR3 nucleotides read TGCGCCAGCAGCCCCCAGCAGGGAAACTATGGCTACACCTTC. Translation gives CASSPQQGNYGYTF.

This clonotype was seen ten or more times. The rearrangement uses TRBV28 and TRBJ2-7; TRBD2 matches at 7 bases. Germline loops: CDR1 MDHEN, CDR2 SYDVKM. This CDR3 is built from 14 residues. V dropped 3 bases and J dropped 2; count of bases not matched to a gene: 4. DNA of the CDR3: TGTGCCAGCAGTTTCGCTAGCGGAACCTACGAGCAGTACTTC. Residues: CASSFASGTYEQYF.

The V and J genes are TRBV6-1 and TRBJ2-1; D is unresolved. This CDR3 region has 15 residues. Germline lookup yields CDR1 MNHNS and CDR2 SASEGT. V shed 2 bases and J shed 5 bases, with 13 bases lying between them. The CDR3 loop is CASSESGLDHNEQFF. The CDR3 DNA reads TGTGCCAGCAGTGAATCCGGGCTGGATCACAATGAGCAGTTCTTC.

This clonotype was detected many times. The J gene is TRBJ2-5, the V gene TRBV2; weak D call: TRBD2 (6 bases). CDR1 SNHLY and CDR2 FYNNEI come from the germline V gene. CDR3 length: 15 residues. Trimming removed 2 bases from V and 3 bases from J, with 13 bases in between. The CDR3 loop is CASSEMAGNEETQYF. Written as DNA, the CDR3 is TGTGCCAGCAGTGAAATGGCGGGAAACGAAGAGACCCAGTACTTC.

Only a few counts were recorded for this clonotype. J is TRBJ2-1 and V is TRBV11-2, with 12 bases aligning to TRBD2. Losses at the gene ends were 4 bases for V and 8 bases for J; bases not matched to a gene: 9. This CDR3 is 16 amino acids long. From germline, CDR1 is SGHAT and CDR2 FQNNGV. The CDR3 DNA reads as TGTGCCAGCAGCTCAGAGCTAGCGGGAGGGCCCGATGAGCAGTTCTTC. Translation: CASSSELAGGPDEQFF.

Many counts were recorded for this clonotype. The chain links TRBV10-3 to TRBJ2-7, with 11 bases aligning to TRBD1. The ends lost 6 bases at V and 3 bases at J; junction bases unmatched: 7. The CDR3 is made up of 15 amino acids. Germline lookup yields CDR1 ENHRY and CDR2 SYGVKD. The CDR3, as DNA: TGTGCCATCAGCCCATCCGGGACAGGGGGCTACGAGCAGTACTTC. It specifies CAISPSGTGGYEQYF.

This chain uses TRBV12-3 or TRBV12-4 with TRBJ2-3, with a possible D match to TRBD2 (6 bases). The CDR3 runs 16 residues. V lost 8 bases, J lost 0 bases, and 18 bases lay in between. The CDR3 protein is CASGDGLYSSTDTQYF. The CDR3 nucleotides read TGTGCCAGCGGGGATGGACTATACTCTAGCACAGATACGCAGTATTTT.

This clonotype was seen ten or more times. The chain carries TRBV4-2 and TRBJ1-4; D may be TRBD1 (5 bases). Trimming left V 1 base short and J 8 bases short, with 8 bases between. The CDR3 sequence is 13 residues long. Germline-derived CDR1 and CDR2 are LGHNA and YNFKEQ. The CDR3 sequence: CASSQGGREKLFF. The CDR3 coding sequence is TGTGCCAGCAGCCAAGGGGGACGGGAAAAACTGTTTTTT.

The chain has TRBV2 and TRBJ2-2, with a possible D match to TRBD2 (6 bases). The germline V and J ends were trimmed by 5 bases and 0 bases, with 13 bases remaining between them. This CDR3 contains 16 residues. CDR1 and CDR2 from the germline V gene are SNHLY and FYNNEI. CDR3 DNA sequence: TGTGCCAGCAGTCCTACCGGGACTCCGAACACCGGGGAGCTGTTTTTT. This gives the protein CASSPTGTPNTGELFF.

This clonotype was counted at least ten times. The chain is built from TRBV29-1 and TRBJ2-5, with a tentative D call TRBD2 (5 bases). The CDR3 runs 13 residues. CDR1 and CDR2 from the germline V gene are SQVTM and ANQGSEA. V was shortened by 2 bases and J by 5 bases, with 12 bases between the two germline ends. CDR3 sequence: CSVEINAGETQYF. CDR3 nucleotide sequence: TGCAGCGTTGAAATTAACGCGGGTGAGACCCAGTACTTC.

The genes are TRBV29-1 and TRBJ1-4, with D hard to call. Between the trimmed V and J ends, which lost 5 bases and 3 bases, there was a span of 13 bases. The CDR3 totals 14 residues. The germline gives CDR1 SQVTM, CDR2 ANQGSEA. The CDR3 loop reads CSVRVHRANEKLFF. In DNA, the CDR3 is TGCAGCGTTCGTGTTCACCGCGCTAATGAAAAACTGTTTTTT.

The gene calls are TRBV2 and TRBJ1-5; D is uncertain. The CDR3 has 13 residues. V was trimmed by 7 bases and J by 4 bases, leaving 11 bases between them. Germline assignment: CDR1 SNHLY and CDR2 FYNNEI. The CDR3 DNA follows: TGTGCCAGCAAGGTGGATCAGAATCAGCCCCAGCATTTT. It yields the protein CASKVDQNQPQHF.

Many counts were recorded for this clonotype. This chain connects TRBV7-8 to TRBJ1-4; D possibly corresponds to TRBD1 (6 bases). There are 14 residues in the CDR3. The germline gives CDR1 SGHVS, CDR2 FQNEAQ. Deletions cut 5 bases from V and 1 base from J, with 8 bases between. The CDR3 sequence: CASSRGRTNEKLFF. The CDR3 DNA sequence: TGTGCCAGCAGCCGGGGGCGAACTAATGAAAAACTGTTTTTT.

The gene calls are TRBV18 and TRBJ1-2; D is perhaps TRBD1 (5 bases). V lost 3 bases and J lost 8, with 16 bases in between. The CDR3 covers 14 residues. Looked up from germline, CDR1 is KGHSH and CDR2 is LQKENI. The CDR3 region has the DNA TGTGCCAGCTCACCGTACCAACAGGACTTGGGCTACACCTTC. Its protein product is CASSPYQQDLGYTF.

In this sample, this clonotype turned up many times. CDR3 sequence (DNA): TGCAGTGCTAGTCTTGCGTTTCAAGAGACCCAGTACTTC. It is translated as CSASLAFQETQYF. The rearrangement links TRBV20-1 to TRBJ2-5; D uncertain. The CDR3 contains 13 residues. Trimming took off 3 bases at V and 2 bases at J, with 10 bases between the two ends. The germline V gene has CDR1 DFQATT and CDR2 SNEGSKA (reference sequence).

This clonotype has only a few counts. This chain uses TRBV5-1 with TRBJ1-4; 8 bases match TRBD1. The germline V gene encodes CDR1 SGHRS and CDR2 YFSETQ. CDR3 length: 13 residues. Germline trimming cut 4 bases from V and 7 bases from J; bases unmatched to any gene: 3. This chain's CDR3 is CASSPGTGEKLFF. CDR3 bases: TGCGCCAGCAGCCCAGGGACAGGTGAAAAACTGTTTTTT.

The chain uses TRBV7-9 and TRBJ1-1, with a possible D match to TRBD1 (6 bases). Germline V gene lookup returns CDR1 SEHNR and CDR2 FQNEAQ (reference sequence). The V and J ends lost 2 bases and 8 bases respectively, with 9 bases between them. This CDR3 comprises 12 residues. CDR3 region: CASSLQGQEAFF. The CDR3 DNA reads TGTGCCAGCAGCTTACAGGGGCAGGAAGCTTTCTTT.

This clonotype was picked up a small number of times. V usage is TRBV28 and J usage is TRBJ2-7, with 7 bases aligning to TRBD1. The CDR3 runs 15 residues. In germline, CDR1 is MDHEN, CDR2 SYDVKM. V was pared by 6 bases and J by 2 bases, with 10 bases of the junction left unmatched. As DNA, the CDR3 is TGTGCCAGCAGGACGACTCGACAGGGAACCTACGAGCAGTACTTC. It codes for CASRTTRQGTYEQYF. Drawing the rest from reference TRBV28 and TRBJ2-7, the complete variable domain is DVKVTQSSRYLVKRTGEKVFLECVQDMDHENMFWYRQDPGLGLRLIYFSYDVKMKEKGDIPEGYSVSREKKERFSLILESASTNQTSMYLCASRTTRQGTYEQYFGPGTRLTVT.

This clonotype has more than one count but fewer than ten. V is TRBV5-1 and J is TRBJ2-5; 8 bases map to TRBD1. Per germline, CDR1 SGHRS and CDR2 YFSETQ. Trimming at V came to 4 bases and at J to 7 bases, leaving 6 bases not matched to a gene. This CDR3 has 13 amino acids. CDR3 nucleotide sequence: TGCGCCAGCAGCGCCGGACAGGGTGGGACCCAGTACTTC. Protein sequence: CASSAGQGGTQYF.

This clonotype was seen repeatedly, ten times or more. The chain employs TRBV28 and TRBJ1-4; the D is unclear. Germline values: CDR1 MDHEN, CDR2 SYDVKM. Trimming pared 5 bases from V and 7 bases from J, leaving 17 bases between. The CDR3 is 15 residues long. The CDR3 nucleotides read TGTGCCAGCAGTCCCTCCCCGGGGTGGGGTGAAAAACTGTTTTTT. It specifies CASSPSPGWGEKLFF.

This clonotype came up a few times. The rearrangement uses TRBV5-6 and TRBJ1-1, with D hard to call. V was cut by 2 bases and J by 5 bases, with 13 bases left in between. Germline lookup yields CDR1 SGHDT and CDR2 YYEEEE. The CDR3 covers 14 residues. CDR3 protein: CASSLRPGNTEAFF. CDR3 nucleotides: TGTGCCAGCAGCTTAAGACCAGGAAATACTGAAGCTTTCTTT.

This clonotype was observed a few times. The rearrangement links TRBV7-9 to TRBJ2-7, with D maybe TRBD1 (6 bases). Germline V gives CDR1 SEHNR, CDR2 FQNEAQ (reference sequence). The CDR3 is 13 amino acids. The V end lost 4 bases, the J end lost 7 bases, and 14 bases lay between the germline ends. CDR3 region: CASSSTGLGEQYF. The CDR3 nucleotides read TGTGCCAGCAGCTCTACAGGGTTGGGGGAGCAGTACTTC. The full variable domain, in which reference TRBV7-9 and TRBJ2-7 provide the parts outside the CDR3, is DTGVSQNPRHKITKRGQNVTFRCDPISEHNRLYWYRQTLGQGPEFLTYFQNEAQLEKSRLLSDRFSAERPKGSFSTLEIQRTEQGDSAMYLCASSSTGLGEQYFGPGTRLTVT.